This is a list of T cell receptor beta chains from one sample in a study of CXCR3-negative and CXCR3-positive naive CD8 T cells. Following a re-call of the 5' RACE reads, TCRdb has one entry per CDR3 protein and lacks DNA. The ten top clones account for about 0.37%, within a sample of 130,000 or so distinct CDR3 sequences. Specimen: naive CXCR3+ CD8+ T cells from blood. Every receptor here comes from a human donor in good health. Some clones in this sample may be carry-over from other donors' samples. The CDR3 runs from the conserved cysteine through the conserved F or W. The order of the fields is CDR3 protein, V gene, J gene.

CDR3: CASSLKWNEQYF; V: TRBV5-1; J: TRBJ2-7
CDR3: CATSAVGVGGDTQYF; V: TRBV15; J: TRBJ2-3
CDR3: CASSVGLAGVSAQETQYF; V: TRBV5-1; J: TRBJ2-5
CDR3: CASSLGVGDYEQYF; V: TRBV3-1; J: TRBJ2-7
CDR3: CASSDRRNYEAFF; V: TRBV4-1; J: TRBJ1-1
CDR3: CASINRDRGHEQFF; V: TRBV6-5; J: TRBJ2-1
CDR3: CASSFRRDRRTGANVLTF; V: TRBV28; J: TRBJ2-6
CDR3: CASSLTLYNEQFF; V: TRBV7-3; J: TRBJ2-1
CDR3: CASSLPPPDIRGEAFF; V: TRBV27; J: TRBJ1-1
CDR3: CASSDDRGRFDNEQFF; V: TRBV9; J: TRBJ2-1
CDR3: CASSLEGSPTDTQYF; V: TRBV12-3/TRBV12-4; J: TRBJ2-3
CDR3: CASSSPTSGRLQGGNNEQFF; V: TRBV11-2; J: TRBJ2-1
CDR3: CASSGTSGRNSYNEQFF; V: TRBV19; J: TRBJ2-1
CDR3: CASRLPGVEQFF; V: TRBV12-2; J: TRBJ2-1
CDR3: CATSLTLGKLFF; V: TRBV15; J: TRBJ2-2
CDR3: CASRGPGDNQPQHF; V: TRBV12-3/TRBV12-4; J: TRBJ1-5
CDR3: CASSYSGNSPLHF; V: TRBV6-5; J: TRBJ1-6
CDR3: CSASEGALGYGYTF; V: TRBV20-1; J: TRBJ1-2